This T cell receptor beta chain is from a study of siplizumab effects on memory and regulatory T cells (dated by TCRdb to between 2018 and 2021). Some background on the complete study: The effect of the anti-CD2 antibody siplizumab on alloreactive T-cell subsets was examined in allogeneic mixed lymphocyte reactions constructed from human PBMCs. The investigation overall reported the following: Unstimulated naive T cells appeared to be more diverse than memory T cells, and naive cells seemed to make a substantial contribution to the alloresponse. Among mappable alloreactive CD4+ clones, the Treg-derived fraction averaged approximately 72% with siplizumab versus approximately 27% in control reactions. Siplizumab significantly reduced the cumulative frequency of alloreactive sequences traceable to unstimulated CD4+ memory T cells. Because sequences below about 10^-5 frequency were poorly captured, only a minor fraction of alloreactive clones could be mapped to unstimulated subsets. Whether proliferating Tregs from siplizumab cultures actually had suppressive function was not functionally confirmed. About 80-97% of proliferating CD4+ or CD8+ clones could not be given a naive or memory phenotype.

CDR1 and CDR2 were assigned from the germline V gene as SGHVS and FQNEAQ. Spanning cysteine to phenylalanine, the CDR3 consists of 15 amino acids. The kept DNA is CDR3 alone, 45 bases in frame from the first base. The germline ends are 8 bases apart after V is trimmed by 1 base and J by 4 bases. The library was generated by the immunoSEQ multiplex PCR assay. Some 1.1 x 10^5 TCR templates per sample were assayed by the deep sequencing platform. Genomic DNA extracted from sorted T cells was the material used for TCRbeta CDR3 sequencing. On the authors' methods: The R programming language was used for the clonal analysis of the TCRbeta CDR3 data. Alloreactive CD4+ and CD8+ clones were identified by comparing unstimulated samples to CFSE-low samples taken after the reaction. By matching sequences to the repertoires of sorted unstimulated Treg and non-Treg cells, each alloreactive CD4+ clone was assigned a regulatory or non-regulatory origin. TCRdb took over this immuneACCESS table, retaining in-frame rearrangements with V and J assigned. Such tables are incomplete; in checked studies, under half of the missing clones stem from an unresolved V gene, and the remainder is unexplained. V and J calls plus clone size are reproduced from that table; the DNA served to infer D and trimming. The sample table holds approximately 94,000 clones, of which around 95% were seen once. The ten largest clones represent around 0.03% of the sample.

With regard to this clone: Its recognized antigen is unknown. The record has no base qualities; no much larger clone is one base away.

Unstimulated CD4+ memory cells were also sequenced in three donor pairs, together with CD4+ naive, CD8+ TEMRA, CD8+ naive and CD8+ effector memory subsets. Sorted unstimulated T cells, along with proliferating T cells recovered from mixed lymphocyte reactions, underwent TCRbeta CDR3 sequencing. Fresh whole blood from under 13 HLA-typed healthy donors was used as the source from which PBMCs were isolated. The sequence was collected from a human donor in good health. Sequenced material: naive CD4+ T cells sorted from blood. Reading the label with the study, this specimen's cell subset or site is: unstimulated naive T cells. The sequence links TRBV7-8 to TRBJ1-6; no D gene is confidently identified. The DNA sequence is given as TGTGCCAGCAGCTTAGGGCAGCGTTATAATTCACCCCTCCACTTT. Its translation reads: CASSLGQRYNSPLHF.